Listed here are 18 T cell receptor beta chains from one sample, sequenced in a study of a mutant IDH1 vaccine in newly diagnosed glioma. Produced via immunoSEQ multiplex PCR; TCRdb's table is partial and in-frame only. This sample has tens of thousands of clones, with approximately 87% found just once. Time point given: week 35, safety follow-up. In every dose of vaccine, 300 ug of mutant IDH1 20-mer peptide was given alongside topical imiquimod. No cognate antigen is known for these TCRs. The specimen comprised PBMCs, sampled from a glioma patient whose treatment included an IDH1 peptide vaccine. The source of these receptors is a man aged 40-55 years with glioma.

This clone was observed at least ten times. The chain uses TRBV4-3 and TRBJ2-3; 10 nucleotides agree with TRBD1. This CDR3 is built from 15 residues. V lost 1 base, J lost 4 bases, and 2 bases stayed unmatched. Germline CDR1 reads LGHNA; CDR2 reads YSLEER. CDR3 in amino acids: CASSQGTGGADTQYF. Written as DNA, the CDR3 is TGCGCCAGCAGCCAAGGGACAGGGGGGGCAGATACGCAGTATTTT.

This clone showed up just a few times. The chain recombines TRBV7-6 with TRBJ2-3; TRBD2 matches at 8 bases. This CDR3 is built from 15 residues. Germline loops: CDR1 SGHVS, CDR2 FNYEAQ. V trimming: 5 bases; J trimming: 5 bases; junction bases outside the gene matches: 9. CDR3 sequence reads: CASSPNSLAGDTQYF. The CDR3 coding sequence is TGTGCCAGCAGCCCGAACAGCCTAGCGGGAGATACGCAGTATTTT.

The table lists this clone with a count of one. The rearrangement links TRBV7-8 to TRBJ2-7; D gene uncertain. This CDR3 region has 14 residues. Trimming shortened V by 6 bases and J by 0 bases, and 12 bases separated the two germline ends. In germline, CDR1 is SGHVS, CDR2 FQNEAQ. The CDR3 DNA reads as TGTGCCAGCAGATCATATTCGACCTCCTACGAGCAGTACTTC. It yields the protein CASRSYSTSYEQYF.

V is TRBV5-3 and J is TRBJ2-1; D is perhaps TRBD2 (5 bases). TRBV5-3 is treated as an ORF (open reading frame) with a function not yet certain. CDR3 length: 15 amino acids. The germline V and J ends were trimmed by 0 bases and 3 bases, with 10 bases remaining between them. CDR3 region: CARSLEAVIYNEQFF. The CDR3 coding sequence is TGTGCCAGAAGCTTGGAAGCGGTAATCTACAATGAGCAGTTCTTC.

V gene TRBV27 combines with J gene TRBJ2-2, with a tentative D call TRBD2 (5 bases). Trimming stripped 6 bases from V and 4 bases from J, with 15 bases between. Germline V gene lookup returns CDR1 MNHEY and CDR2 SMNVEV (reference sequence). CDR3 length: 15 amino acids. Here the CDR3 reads CASRRTPSGTGELFF. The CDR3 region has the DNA TGTGCCAGCAGACGGACTCCCTCGGGCACCGGGGAGCTGTTTTTT.

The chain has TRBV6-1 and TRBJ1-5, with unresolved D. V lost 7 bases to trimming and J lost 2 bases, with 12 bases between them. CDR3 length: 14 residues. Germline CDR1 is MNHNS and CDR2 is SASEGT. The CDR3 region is CASTPGWGNQPQHF. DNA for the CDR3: TGTGCCAGCACACCCGGCTGGGGCAATCAGCCCCAGCATTTT.

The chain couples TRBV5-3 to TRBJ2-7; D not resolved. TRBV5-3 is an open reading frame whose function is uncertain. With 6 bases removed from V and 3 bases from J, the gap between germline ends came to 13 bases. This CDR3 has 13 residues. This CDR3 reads CARTFYRSYEQYF. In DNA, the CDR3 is TGTGCCAGAACCTTCTACCGGAGCTACGAGCAGTACTTC.

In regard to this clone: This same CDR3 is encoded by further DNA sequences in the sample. The CDR3 reads CSARENTEAFF. The CDR3, as DNA: TGCAGTGCTAGAGAGAACACTGAAGCTTTCTTT. The rearrangement uses TRBV20-1 and TRBJ1-1; D ambiguous. The germline V gene has CDR1 DFQATT and CDR2 SNEGSKA (reference sequence). The V and J ends lost 0 bases and 1 base respectively, with 0 bases between them. The CDR3 is 11 residues long.

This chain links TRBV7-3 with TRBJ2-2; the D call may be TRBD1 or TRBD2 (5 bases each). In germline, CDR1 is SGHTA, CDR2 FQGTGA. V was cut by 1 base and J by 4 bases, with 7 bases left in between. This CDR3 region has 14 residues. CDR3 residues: CASSLSGTTGELFF. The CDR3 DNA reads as TGTGCCAGCAGCTTAAGTGGGACCACCGGGGAGCTGTTTTTT.

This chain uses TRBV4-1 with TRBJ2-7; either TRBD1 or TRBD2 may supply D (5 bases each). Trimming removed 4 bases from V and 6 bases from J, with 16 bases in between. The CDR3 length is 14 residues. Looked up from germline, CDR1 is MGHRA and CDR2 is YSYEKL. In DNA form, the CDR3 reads TGCGCCAGCAGCCTCATCGAGGGGCAGATCGAGCAGTACTTC. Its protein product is CASSLIEGQIEQYF.

The DNA of the CDR3 is TGTGCCAGCAGTTTAATGGGAGCTAATGAAAAACTGTTTTTT. This sequence encodes CASSLMGANEKLFF. The rearrangement joins TRBV27 to TRBJ1-4; D ambiguous. Germline CDR1 MNHEY, CDR2 SMNVEV (reference sequence). V shed 2 bases and J shed 3 bases, with 7 bases lying between them. This CDR3 has 14 residues.

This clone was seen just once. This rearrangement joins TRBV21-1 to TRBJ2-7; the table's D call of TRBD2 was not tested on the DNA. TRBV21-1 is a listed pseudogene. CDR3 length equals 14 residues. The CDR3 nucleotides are TGTGCCAACGAAGGGAGCGGTACCCTTTACGAGCAGTACTTC. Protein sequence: CANEGSGTLYEQYF.

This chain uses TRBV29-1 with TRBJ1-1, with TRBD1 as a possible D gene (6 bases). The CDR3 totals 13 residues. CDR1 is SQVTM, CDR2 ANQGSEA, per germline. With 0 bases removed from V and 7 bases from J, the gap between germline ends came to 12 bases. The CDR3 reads CSVEDGGGLEAFF. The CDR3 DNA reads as TGCAGCGTTGAAGATGGGGGGGGGCTTGAAGCTTTCTTT. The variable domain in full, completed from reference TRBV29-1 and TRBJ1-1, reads SAVISQKPSRDICQRGTSLTIQCQVDSQVTMMFWYRQQPGQSLTLIATANQGSEATYESGFVIDKFPISRPNLTFSTLTVSNMSPEDSSIYLCSVEDGGGLEAFFGQGTRLTVV.

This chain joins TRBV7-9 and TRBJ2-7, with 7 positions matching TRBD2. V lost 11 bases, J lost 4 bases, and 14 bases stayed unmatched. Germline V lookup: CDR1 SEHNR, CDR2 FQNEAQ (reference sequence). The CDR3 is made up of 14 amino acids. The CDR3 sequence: CAGGRTRGPYEQYF. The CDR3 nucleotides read TGTGCCGGTGGGCGGACTAGGGGCCCGTACGAGCAGTACTTC.

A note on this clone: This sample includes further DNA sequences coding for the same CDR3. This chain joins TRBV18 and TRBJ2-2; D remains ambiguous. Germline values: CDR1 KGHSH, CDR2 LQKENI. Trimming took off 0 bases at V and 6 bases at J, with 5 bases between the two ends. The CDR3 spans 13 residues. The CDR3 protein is CASSPPSSGELFF. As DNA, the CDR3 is TGTGCCAGCTCACCACCGAGCTCCGGGGAGCTGTTTTTT.

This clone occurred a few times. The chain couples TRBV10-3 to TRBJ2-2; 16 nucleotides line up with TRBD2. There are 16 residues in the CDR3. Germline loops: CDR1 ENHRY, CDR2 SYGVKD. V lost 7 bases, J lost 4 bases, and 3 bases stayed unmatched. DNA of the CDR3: TGTGCCATCAAAGGGACTAGCGGGAGGGGCACCGGGGAGCTGTTTTTT. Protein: CAIKGTSGRGTGELFF.

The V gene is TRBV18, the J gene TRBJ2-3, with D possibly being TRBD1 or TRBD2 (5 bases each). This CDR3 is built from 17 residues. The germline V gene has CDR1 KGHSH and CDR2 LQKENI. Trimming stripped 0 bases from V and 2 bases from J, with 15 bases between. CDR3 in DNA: TGTGCCAGCTCACCACCTATCCGGGACCTAGACACAGATACGCAGTATTTT. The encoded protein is CASSPPIRDLDTDTQYF. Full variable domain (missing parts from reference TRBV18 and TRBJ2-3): NAGVMQNPRHLVRRRGQEARLRCSPMKGHSHVYWYRQLPEEGLKFMVYLQKENIIDESGMPKERFSAEFPKEGPSILRIQQVVRGDSAAYFCASSPPIRDLDTDTQYFGPGTRLTVL.

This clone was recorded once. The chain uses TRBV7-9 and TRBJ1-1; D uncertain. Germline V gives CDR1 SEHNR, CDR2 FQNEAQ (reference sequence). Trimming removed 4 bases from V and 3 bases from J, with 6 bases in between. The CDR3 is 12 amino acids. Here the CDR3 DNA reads TGTGCCAGCAGCTCACATTACACTGAAGCTTTCTTT. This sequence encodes CASSSHYTEAFF.